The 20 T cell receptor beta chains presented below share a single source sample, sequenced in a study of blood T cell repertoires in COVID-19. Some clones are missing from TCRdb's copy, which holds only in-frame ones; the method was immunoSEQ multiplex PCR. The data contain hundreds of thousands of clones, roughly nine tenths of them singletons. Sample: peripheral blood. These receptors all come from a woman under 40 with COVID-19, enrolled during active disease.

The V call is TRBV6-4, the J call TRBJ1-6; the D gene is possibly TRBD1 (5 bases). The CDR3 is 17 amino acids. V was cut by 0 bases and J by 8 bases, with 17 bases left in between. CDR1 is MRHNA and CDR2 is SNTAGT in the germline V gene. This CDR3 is CASSDSGSAGFDSPLHF. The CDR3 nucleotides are TGTGCCAGCAGTGACTCGGGGTCGGCAGGGTTTGATTCACCCCTCCACTTT.

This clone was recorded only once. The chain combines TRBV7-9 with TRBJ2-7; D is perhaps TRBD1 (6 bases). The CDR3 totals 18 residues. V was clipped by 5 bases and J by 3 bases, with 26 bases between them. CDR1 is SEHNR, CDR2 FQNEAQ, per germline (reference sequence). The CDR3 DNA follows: TGTGCCAGCAGCCACACACCGAAATACAGGGAAGGACGCTACGAGCAGTACGTC. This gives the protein CASSHTPKYREGRYEQYV.

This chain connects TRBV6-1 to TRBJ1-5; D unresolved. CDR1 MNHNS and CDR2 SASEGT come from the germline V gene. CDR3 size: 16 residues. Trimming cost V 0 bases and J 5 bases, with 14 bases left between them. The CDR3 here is CASSEAHGEWDQPQHF. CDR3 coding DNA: TGTGCCAGCAGTGAAGCGCACGGGGAATGGGATCAGCCCCAGCATTTT.

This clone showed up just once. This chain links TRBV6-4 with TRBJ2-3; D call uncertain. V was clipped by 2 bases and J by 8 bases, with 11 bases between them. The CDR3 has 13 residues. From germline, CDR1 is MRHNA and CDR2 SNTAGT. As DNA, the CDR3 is TGTGCCAGCAGTGACCCTCCAGGTGGTACGCAGTATTTT. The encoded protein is CASSDPPGGTQYF.

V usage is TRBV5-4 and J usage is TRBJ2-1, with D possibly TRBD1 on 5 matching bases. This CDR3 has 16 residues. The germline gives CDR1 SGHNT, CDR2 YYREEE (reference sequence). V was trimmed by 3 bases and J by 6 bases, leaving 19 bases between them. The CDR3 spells CASSSPGLKGVNEQFF. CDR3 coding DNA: TGTGCCAGCAGCTCCCCGGGTCTTAAAGGGGTCAATGAGCAGTTCTTC.

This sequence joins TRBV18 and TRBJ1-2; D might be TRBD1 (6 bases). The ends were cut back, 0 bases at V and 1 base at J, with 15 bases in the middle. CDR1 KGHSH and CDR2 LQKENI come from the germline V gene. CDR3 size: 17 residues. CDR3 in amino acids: CASSPPAGAFFNYGYTF. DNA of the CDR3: TGTGCCAGCTCACCACCTGCAGGGGCCTTTTTTAACTATGGCTACACCTTC.

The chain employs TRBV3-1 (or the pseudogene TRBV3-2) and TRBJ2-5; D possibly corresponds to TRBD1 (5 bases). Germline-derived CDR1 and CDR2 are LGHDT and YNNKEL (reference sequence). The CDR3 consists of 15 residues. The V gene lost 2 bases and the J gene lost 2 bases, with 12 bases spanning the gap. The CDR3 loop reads CASSQQGTIQETQYF. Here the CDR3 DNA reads TGTGCCAGCAGCCAACAGGGCACCATACAAGAGACCCAGTACTTC.

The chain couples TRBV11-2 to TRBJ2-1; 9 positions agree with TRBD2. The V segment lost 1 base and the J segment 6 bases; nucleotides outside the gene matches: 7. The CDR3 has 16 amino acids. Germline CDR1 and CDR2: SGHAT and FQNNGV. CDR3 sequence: CASSLGGLAGLNEQFF. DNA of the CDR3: TGTGCCAGCAGCTTAGGTGGTCTAGCGGGACTCAATGAGCAGTTCTTC.

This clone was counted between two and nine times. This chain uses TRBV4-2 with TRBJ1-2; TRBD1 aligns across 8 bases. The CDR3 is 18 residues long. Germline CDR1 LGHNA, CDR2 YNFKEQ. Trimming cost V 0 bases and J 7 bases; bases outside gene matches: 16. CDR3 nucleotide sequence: TGTGCCAGCAGCCAAGATCTGGGTGGCAGGGGGCGCGTCGGTGGCTACACCTTC. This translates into CASSQDLGGRGRVGGYTF.

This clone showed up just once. CDR3 bases: TGCAGCGTTGTTATGGCAGAAAATCAGCCCCAGCATTTT. Translated, it gives CSVVMAENQPQHF. The chain is built from TRBV29-1 and TRBJ1-5; no definite D call. V was pared by 4 bases and J by 4 bases, with 11 bases between. Germline V lookup: CDR1 SQVTM, CDR2 ANQGSEA. CDR3 size: 13 residues.

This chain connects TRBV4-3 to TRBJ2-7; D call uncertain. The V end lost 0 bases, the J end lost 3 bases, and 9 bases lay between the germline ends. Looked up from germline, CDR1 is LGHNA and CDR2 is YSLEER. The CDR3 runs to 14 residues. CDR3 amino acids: CASSQDRYSYEQYF. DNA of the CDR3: TGCGCCAGCAGCCAAGATCGGTACAGCTACGAGCAGTACTTC.

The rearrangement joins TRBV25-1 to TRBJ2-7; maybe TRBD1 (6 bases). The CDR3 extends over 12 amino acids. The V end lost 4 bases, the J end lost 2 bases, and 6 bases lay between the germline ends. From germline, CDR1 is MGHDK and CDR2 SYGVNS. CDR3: CASSGTAYEQYF. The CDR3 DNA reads TGTGCCAGCAGTGGGACAGCCTACGAGCAGTACTTC.

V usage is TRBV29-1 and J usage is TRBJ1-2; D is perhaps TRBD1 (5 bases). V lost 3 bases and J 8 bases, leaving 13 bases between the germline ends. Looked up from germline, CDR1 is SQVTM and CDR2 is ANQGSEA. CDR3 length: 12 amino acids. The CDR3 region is CSVDRQFWGYTF. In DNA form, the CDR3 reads TGCAGCGTTGATAGACAGTTTTGGGGCTACACCTTC.

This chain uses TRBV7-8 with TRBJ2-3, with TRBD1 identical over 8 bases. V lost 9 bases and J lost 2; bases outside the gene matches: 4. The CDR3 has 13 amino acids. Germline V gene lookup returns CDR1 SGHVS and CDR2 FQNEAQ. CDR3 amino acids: CASGQGATDTQYF. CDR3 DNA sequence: TGTGCCAGTGGACAGGGCGCCACAGATACGCAGTATTTT.

The CDR3 DNA sequence: TGTGCCAGCAGCCACGGACAAAGACGTAGCACAGATACGCAGTATTTT. Amino acid sequence: CASSHGQRRSTDTQYF. V usage is TRBV5-4 and J usage is TRBJ2-3, with a tentative D call TRBD1 (5 bases). This CDR3 comprises 16 residues. CDR1 is SGHNT, CDR2 YYREEE, per germline (reference sequence). V shed 4 bases and J shed 0 bases, with 15 bases lying between them.

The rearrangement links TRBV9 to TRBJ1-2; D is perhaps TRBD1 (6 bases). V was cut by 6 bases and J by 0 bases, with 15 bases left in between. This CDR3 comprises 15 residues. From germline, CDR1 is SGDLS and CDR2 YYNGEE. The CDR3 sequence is CASTPQGTTNYGYTF. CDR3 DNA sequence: TGTGCCAGCACGCCACAGGGAACCACTAACTATGGCTACACCTTC.

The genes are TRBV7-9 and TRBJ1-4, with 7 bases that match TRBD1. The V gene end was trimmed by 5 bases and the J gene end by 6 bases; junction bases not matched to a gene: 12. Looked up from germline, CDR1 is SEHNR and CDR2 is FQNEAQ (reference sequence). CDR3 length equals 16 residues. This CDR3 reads CASSPMTTGVDEKLFF. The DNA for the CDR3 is TGTGCCAGCAGCCCGATGACAACAGGGGTAGATGAAAAACTGTTTTTT. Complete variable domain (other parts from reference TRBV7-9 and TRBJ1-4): DTGVSQNPRHKITKRGQNVTFRCDPISEHNRLYWYRQTLGQGPEFLTYFQNEAQLEKSRLLSDRFSAERPKGSFSTLEIQRTEQGDSAMYLCASSPMTTGVDEKLFFGSGTQLSVL.

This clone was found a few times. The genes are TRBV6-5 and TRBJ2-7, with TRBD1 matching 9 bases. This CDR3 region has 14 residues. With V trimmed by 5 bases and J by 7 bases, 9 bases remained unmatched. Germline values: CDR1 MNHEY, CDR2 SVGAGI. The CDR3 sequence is CASSITGGKLEQYF. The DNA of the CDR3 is TGTGCCAGCAGTATAACAGGGGGCAAGCTTGAGCAGTACTTC.

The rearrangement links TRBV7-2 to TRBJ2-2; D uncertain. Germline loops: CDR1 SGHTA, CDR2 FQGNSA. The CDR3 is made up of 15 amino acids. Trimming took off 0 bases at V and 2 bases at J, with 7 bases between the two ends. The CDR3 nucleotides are TGTGCCAGCAGCTTAGCTCCCCAAAACACCGGGGAGCTGTTTTTT. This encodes CASSLAPQNTGELFF.

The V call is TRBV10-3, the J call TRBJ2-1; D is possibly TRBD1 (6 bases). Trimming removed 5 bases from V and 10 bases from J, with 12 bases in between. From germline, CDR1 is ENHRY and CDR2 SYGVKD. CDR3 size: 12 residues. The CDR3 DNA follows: TGTGCCATCAGTACTACCGGGACAGAGCAGTTCTTC. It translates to CAISTTGTEQFF.